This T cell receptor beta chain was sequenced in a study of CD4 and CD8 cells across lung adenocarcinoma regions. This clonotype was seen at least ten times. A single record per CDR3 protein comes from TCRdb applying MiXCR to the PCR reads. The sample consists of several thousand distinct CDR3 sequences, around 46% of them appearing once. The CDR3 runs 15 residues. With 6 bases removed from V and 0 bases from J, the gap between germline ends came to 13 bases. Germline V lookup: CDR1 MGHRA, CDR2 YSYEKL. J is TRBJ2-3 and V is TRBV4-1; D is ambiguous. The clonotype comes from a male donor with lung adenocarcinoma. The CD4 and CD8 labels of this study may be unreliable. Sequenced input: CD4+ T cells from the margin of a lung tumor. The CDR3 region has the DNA TGCGCCAGCAGTGATTTGGCAGGCAGCACAGATACGCAGTATTTT. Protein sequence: CASSDLAGSTDTQYF.